This T cell receptor (beta chain) is drawn from a study of T cells after yellow fever vaccination. A 5'RACE template-switching step, the method used to make TCR cDNA, added a universal primer site and UMIs. TCRdb re-analysed the 5' RACE reads in MiXCR, keeping a single row per CDR3 protein. Among roughly 500,000 distinct CDR3 sequences, less than 20% were seen once, and the ten largest hold around 15%. Study-wide findings and caveats: The secondary response was weaker, and its peak arrived faster, on day 5 versus 15.

This clonotype was detected only a few times. The antigen is unknown. Germline V gene data show CDR1 as SGHRS and CDR2 as YFSETQ. The CDR3 contains 14 residues. V lost 2 bases and J 6 bases, leaving 12 bases between the germline ends. This chain uses TRBV5-1 with TRBJ2-1; D unclear. The receptor was derived from a man in his thirties or forties who received the YFV17D yellow fever vaccine. Specimen: PBMCs, collected 15 days after the yellow fever booster vaccination. CDR3 amino acids: CASSLDGVGNEQFF. In DNA, the CDR3 is TGCGCCAGCAGCTTAGATGGGGTGGGCAATGAGCAGTTCTTC.